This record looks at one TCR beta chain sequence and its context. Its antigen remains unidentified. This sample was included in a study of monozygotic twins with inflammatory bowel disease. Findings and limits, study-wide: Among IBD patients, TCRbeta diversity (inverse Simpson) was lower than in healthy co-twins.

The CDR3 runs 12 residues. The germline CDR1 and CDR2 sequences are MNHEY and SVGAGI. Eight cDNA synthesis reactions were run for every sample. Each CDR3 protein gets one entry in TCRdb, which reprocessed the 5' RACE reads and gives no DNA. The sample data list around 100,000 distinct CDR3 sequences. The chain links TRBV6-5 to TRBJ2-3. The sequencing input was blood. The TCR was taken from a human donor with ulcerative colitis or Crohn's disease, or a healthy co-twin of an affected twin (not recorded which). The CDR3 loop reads CASSHRWGTQYF.